This TCR beta chain was profiled in a study of T cell responses to AZD1222 COVID-19 vaccine. Generated by immunoSEQ multiplex PCR, the TCRdb table keeps only in-frame clones and is missing some. The data hold tens of thousands of clones, with 85% to 90% observed a single time. The study's findings and limits: Spike as a whole was targeted by vaccine-associated CD4 TCRs, dominant at 160-218 and 743-854. Donors were chiefly white British, with a greater number of females, and clonal diversity was perhaps underestimated. The repertoires were collected only after the peak T cell response.

Turning to this clone: As yet, its antigen is unknown.

Sequenced here: peripheral blood, sampled on day 0 of AZD1222 vaccination. This receptor was identified in an adult in good health.

The CDR3, as DNA: TGTGCCAGCAGCTTAGAATATCTACGGGCAGAGACCCAGTACTTC. It yields the protein CASSLEYLRAETQYF. This chain uses TRBV7-2 with TRBJ2-5; D remains unclear. The germline V and J ends were trimmed by 1 base and 4 bases, with 13 bases remaining between them. Germline assignment: CDR1 SGHTA and CDR2 FQGNSA. The CDR3 is made up of 15 amino acids.